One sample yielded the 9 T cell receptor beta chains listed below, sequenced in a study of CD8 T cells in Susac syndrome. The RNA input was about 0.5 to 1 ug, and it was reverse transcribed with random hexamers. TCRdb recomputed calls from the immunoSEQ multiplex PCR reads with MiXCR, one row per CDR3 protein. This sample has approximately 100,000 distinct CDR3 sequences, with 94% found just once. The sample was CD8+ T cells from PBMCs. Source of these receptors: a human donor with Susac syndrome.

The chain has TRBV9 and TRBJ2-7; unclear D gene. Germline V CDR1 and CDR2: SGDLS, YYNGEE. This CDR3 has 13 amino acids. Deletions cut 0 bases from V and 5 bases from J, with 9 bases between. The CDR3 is CASSVGQKDEQYF. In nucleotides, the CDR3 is TGTGCCAGCAGCGTAGGTCAGAAGGACGAGCAGTACTTC.

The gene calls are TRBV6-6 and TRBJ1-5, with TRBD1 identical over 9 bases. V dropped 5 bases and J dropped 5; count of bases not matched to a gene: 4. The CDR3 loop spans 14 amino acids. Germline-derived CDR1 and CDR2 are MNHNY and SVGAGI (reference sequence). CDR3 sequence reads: CASSPGQGDQPQHF. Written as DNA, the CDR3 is TGTGCCAGCAGTCCGGGACAGGGCGATCAGCCCCAGCATTTT.

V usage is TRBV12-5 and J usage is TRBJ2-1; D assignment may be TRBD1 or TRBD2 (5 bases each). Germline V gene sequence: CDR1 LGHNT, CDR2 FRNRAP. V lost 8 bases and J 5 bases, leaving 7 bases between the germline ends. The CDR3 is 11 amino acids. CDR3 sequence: CASQGDNEQFF. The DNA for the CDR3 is TGTGCTAGTCAGGGAGACAATGAGCAGTTCTTC.

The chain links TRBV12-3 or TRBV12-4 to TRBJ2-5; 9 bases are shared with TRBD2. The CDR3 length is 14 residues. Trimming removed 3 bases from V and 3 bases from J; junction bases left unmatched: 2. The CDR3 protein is CASSFAGGEETQYF. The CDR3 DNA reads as TGTGCCAGCAGTTTTGCGGGGGGGGAAGAGACCCAGTACTTC.

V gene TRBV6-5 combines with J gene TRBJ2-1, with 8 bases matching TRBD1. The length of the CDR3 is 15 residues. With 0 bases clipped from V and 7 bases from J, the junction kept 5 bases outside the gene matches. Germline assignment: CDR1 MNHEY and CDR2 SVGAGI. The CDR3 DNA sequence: TGTGCCAGCAGTTACTCGAGGACAGGGTCGAATGAGCAGTTCTTC. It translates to CASSYSRTGSNEQFF.

The CDR3 nucleotides are TGTGCCAGCAGCACCCCGACATCCCACATTTCCTACGAGCAGTACTTC. Translating gives CASSTPTSHISYEQYF. J is TRBJ2-7 and V is TRBV7-2, with D unresolved. Trimming stripped 5 bases from V and 1 base from J, with 18 bases between. The germline gives CDR1 SGHTA, CDR2 FQGNSA. The CDR3 totals 16 residues.

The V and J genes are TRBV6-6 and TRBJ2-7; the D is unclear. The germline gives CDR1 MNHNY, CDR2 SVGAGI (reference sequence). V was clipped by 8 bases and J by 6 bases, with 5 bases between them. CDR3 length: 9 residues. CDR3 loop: CASVPEQYF. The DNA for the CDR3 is TGTGCCAGCGTGCCCGAGCAGTACTTC.

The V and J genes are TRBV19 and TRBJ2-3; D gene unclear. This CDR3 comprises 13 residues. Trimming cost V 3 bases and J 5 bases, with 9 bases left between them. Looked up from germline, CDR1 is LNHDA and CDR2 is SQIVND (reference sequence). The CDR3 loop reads CASSISAGDTQYF. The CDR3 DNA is TGTGCCAGTAGTATCAGCGCTGGAGATACGCAGTATTTT.

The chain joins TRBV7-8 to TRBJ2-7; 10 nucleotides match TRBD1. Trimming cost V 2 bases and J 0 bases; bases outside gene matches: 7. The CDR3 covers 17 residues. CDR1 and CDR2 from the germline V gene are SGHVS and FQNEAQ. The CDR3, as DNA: TGTGCCAGCAGCTTAAATCAGGGACAGGGGATCTCCTACGAGCAGTACTTC. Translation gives CASSLNQGQGISYEQYF.